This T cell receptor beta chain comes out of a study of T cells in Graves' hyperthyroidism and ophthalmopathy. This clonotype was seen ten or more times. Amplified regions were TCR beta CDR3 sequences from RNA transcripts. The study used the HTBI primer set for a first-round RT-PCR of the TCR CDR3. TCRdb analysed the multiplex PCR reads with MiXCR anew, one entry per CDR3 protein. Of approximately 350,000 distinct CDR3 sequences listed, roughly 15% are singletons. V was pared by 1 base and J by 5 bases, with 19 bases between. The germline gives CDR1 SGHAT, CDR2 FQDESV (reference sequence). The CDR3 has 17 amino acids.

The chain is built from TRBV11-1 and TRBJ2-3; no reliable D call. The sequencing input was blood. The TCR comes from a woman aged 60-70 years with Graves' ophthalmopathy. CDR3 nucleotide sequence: TGTGCCAGCAGCTTAGTTTTTCGGATCTCGGGTCTAGATACGCAGTATTTT. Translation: CASSLVFRISGLDTQYF.